This T cell receptor (beta chain) was recovered during a study of control samples from healthy donors and cancer patients (dated by TCRdb to about 2020). As to this clone: No cognate antigen has been identified for it. Base quality data are lacking; no much larger clone is found one base away.

The CDR3, from cysteine to phenylalanine, totals 13 residues. Just CDR3 DNA is preserved here, 39 bases in frame from base 1. Based on the germline V gene (reference sequence), the CDR1 and CDR2 sequences are MNHNY and SVGAGI. Trimming takes 10 bases from V and 6 bases from J, and the germline ends sit 18 bases apart. Libraries were made using the immunoSEQ multiplex PCR assay. Imported from immuneACCESS, the table was reduced by TCRdb to in-frame sequences with V and J called. These copies leave out some clones; in studies compared against another copy, an unresolved V gene accounts for under half, and the cause of the remainder is not known. This sample holds about 94,000 clones; roughly nine tenths were observed only once. The ten biggest clones cover roughly 3.4% of the sample.

The clonotype originates from a woman between 18 and 29 years old in good health. The chain is assembled from TRBV6-6 and TRBJ1-1; no D gene call is confident. The sequenced material came from blood. For the CDR3, the sequence is CATYLGARPEAFF. The bases are TGTGCCACCTACTTGGGAGCCCGACCTGAAGCTTTCTTT.